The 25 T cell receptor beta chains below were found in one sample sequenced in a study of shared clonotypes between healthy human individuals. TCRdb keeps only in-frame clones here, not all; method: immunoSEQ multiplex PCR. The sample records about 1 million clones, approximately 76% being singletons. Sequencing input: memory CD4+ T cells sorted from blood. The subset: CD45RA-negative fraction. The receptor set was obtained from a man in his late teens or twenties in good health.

This chain's CDR3 is CASSLESGPRGYTF. The CDR3 nucleotides read TGTGCCAGCAGCTTAGAATCAGGGCCCCGTGGCTACACCTTC. The chain joins TRBV7-2 to TRBJ1-2; D perhaps matches TRBD1 (5 bases). Germline V CDR1 and CDR2: SGHTA, FQGNSA. The germline V and J ends were trimmed by 1 base and 7 bases, with 13 bases remaining between them. This CDR3 has 14 residues.

The CDR3 spells CASSKRRAGVKNTGELFF. The CDR3 nucleotides are TGTGCCAGCAGCAAGCGTCGAGCGGGGGTCAAAAACACCGGGGAGCTGTTTTTT. This chain connects TRBV21-1 to TRBJ2-2; TRBD2, the D gene given by the table, was not confirmed from the DNA. TRBV21-1 counts as a pseudogene. The CDR3 runs 18 residues.

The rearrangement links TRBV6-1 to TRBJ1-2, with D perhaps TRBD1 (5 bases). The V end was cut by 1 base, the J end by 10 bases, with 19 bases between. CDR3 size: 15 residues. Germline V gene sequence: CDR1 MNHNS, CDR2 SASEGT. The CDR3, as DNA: TGTGCCAGCAGTGAAGGAGGGGCCAGGCCTAATTCCTACACCTTC. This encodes CASSEGGARPNSYTF.

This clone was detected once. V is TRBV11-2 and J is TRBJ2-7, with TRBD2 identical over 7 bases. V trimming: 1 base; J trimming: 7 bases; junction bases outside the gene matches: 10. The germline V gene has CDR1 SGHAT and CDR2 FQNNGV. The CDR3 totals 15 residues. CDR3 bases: TGTGCCAGCAGCTTAGTGGGGACTATTTTAACGGAGCAGTACTTC. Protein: CASSLVGTILTEQYF.

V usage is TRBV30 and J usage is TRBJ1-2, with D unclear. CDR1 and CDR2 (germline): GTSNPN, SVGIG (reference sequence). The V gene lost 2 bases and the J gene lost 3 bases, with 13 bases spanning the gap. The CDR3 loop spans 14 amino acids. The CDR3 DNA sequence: TGTGCCTGGAGTTTTGCGGGGAACGACTATGGCTACACCTTC. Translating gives CAWSFAGNDYGYTF.

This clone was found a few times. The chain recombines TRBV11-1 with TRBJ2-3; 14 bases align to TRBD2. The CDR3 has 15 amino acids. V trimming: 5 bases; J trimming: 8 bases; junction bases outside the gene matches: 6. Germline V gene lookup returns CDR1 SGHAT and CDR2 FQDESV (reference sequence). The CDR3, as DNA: TGTGCCAGCAGCCGACTAGCGGGGGGGCTTAGTACGCAGTATTTT. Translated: CASSRLAGGLSTQYF.

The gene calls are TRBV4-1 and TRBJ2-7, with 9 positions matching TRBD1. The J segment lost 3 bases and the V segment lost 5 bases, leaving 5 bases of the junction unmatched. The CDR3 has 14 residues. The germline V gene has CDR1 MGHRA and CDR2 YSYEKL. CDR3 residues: CASSSRQGVYEQYF. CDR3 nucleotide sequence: TGCGCCAGCAGCTCCCGACAGGGGGTCTACGAGCAGTACTTC.

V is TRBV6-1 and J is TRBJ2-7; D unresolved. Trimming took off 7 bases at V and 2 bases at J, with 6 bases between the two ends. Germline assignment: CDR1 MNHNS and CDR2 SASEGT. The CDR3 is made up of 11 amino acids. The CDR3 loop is CASIGAYEQYF. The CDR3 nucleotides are TGTGCCAGCATTGGGGCCTACGAGCAGTACTTC.

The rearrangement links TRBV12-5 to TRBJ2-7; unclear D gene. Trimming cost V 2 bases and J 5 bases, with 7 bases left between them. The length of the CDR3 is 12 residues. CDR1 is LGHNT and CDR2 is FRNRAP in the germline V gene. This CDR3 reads CASGLYGNEQYF. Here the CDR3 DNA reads TGTGCTAGTGGTTTGTATGGGAACGAGCAGTACTTC.

CDR3 residues: CASSLLTYTQYF. DNA of the CDR3: TGTGCCAGCAGCTTACTAACTTATACGCAGTATTTT. The V and J genes are TRBV7-2 and TRBJ2-3; no firm D call. The CDR3 spans 12 residues. CDR1 and CDR2 (germline): SGHTA, FQGNSA. V was shortened by 2 bases and J by 7 bases, with 7 bases between the two germline ends. Complete variable domain (other parts from reference TRBV7-2 and TRBJ2-3): GAGVSQSPSNKVTEKGKDVELRCDPISGHTALYWYRQSLGQGLEFLIYFQGNSAPDKSGLPSDRFSAERTGGSVSTLTIQRTQQEDSAVYLCASSLLTYTQYFGPGTRLTVL.

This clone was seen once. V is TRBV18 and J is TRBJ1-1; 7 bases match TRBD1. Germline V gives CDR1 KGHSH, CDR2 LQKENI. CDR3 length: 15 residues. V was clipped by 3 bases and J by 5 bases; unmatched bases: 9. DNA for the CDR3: TGTGCCAGCTCACCCGACAGGGTTAGGGGAACTGAAGCTTTCTTT. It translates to CASSPDRVRGTEAFF.

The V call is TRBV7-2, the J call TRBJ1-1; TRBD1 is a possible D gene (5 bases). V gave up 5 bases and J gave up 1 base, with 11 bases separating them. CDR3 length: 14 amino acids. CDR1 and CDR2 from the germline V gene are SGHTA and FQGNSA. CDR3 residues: CASSPGPSNTEAFF. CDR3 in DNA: TGTGCCAGCAGCCCGGGACCGTCGAACACTGAAGCTTTCTTT.

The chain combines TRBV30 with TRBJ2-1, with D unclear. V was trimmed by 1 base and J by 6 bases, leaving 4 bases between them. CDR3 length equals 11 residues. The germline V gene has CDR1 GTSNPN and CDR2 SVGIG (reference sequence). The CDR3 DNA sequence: TGTGCCTGGAGTGGACTCAATGAGCAGTTCTTC. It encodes CAWSGLNEQFF.

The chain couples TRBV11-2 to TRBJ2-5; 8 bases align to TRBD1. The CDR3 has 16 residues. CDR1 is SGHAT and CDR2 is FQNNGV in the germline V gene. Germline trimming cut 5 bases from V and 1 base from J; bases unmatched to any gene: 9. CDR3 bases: TGTGCCAGCAGCAAACTCGCACAGGGGGGCCAAGAGACCCAGTACTTC. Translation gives CASSKLAQGGQETQYF.

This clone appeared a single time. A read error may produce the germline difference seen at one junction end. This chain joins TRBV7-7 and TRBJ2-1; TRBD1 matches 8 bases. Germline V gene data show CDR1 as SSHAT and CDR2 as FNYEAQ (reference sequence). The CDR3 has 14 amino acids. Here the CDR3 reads CASSFGQGYNEQFF. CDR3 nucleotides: TGTGCTAGCAGCTTCGGACAGGGCTACAATGAGCAGTTCTTC.

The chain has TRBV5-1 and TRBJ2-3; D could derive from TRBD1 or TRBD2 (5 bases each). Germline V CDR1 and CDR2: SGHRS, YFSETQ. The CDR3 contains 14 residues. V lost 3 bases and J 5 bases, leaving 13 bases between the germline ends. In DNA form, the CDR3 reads TGCGCCAGCAGCTCCCGGGACGTCGGAGATACGCAGTATTTT. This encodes CASSSRDVGDTQYF.

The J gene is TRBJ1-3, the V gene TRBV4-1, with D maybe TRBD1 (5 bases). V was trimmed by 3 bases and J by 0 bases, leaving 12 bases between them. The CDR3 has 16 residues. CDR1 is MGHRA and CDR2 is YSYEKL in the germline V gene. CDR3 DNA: TGCGCCAGCAGCCAGTCTCGGGGGAGCTCTGGAAACACCATATATTTT. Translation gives CASSQSRGSSGNTIYF.

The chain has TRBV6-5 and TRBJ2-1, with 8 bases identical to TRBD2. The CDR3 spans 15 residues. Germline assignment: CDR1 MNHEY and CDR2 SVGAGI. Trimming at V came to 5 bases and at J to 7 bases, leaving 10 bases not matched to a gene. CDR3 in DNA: TGTGCCAGCAGTCTGGGGACTAGGGGTGGGAATGAGCAGTTCTTC. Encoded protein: CASSLGTRGGNEQFF.

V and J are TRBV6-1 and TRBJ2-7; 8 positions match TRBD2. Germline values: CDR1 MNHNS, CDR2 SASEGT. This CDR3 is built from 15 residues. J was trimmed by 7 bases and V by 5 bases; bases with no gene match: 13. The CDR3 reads CASSPREVDLGEQYF. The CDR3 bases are TGTGCCAGCAGTCCGCGGGAGGTCGACCTCGGGGAGCAGTACTTC.

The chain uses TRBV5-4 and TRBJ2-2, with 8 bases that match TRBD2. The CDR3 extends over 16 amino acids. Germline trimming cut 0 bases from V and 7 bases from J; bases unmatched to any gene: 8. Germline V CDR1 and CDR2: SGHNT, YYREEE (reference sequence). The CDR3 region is CASSLGVAGQNGELFF. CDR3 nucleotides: TGTGCCAGCAGCTTGGGTGTAGCGGGGCAAAACGGGGAGCTGTTTTTT.

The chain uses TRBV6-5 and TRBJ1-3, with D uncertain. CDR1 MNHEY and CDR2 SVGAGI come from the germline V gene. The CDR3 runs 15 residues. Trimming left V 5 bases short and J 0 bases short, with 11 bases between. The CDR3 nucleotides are TGTGCCAGCAGTAAGGACGGTCTCTCTGGAAACACCATATATTTT. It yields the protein CASSKDGLSGNTIYF.

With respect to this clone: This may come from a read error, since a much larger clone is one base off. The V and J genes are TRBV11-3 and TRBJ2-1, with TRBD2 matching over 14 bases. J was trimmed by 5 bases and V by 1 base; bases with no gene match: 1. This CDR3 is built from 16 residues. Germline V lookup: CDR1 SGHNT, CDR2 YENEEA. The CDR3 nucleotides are TGTGCCAGCAGCTTAGGGGGACTAGCGGGAGACAATGAGCAGTTCTTC. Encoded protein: CASSLGGLAGDNEQFF.

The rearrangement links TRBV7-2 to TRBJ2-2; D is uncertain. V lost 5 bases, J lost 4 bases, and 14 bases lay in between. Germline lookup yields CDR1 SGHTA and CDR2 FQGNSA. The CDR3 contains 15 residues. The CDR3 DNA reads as TGTGCCAGCAGCCCGATGGTGGTCCGCACCGGGGAGCTGTTTTTT. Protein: CASSPMVVRTGELFF.

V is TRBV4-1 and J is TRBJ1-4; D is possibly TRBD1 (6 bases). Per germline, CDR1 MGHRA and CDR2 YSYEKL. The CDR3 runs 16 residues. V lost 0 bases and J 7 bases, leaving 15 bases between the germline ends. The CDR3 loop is CASSQDRGGAGEKLFF. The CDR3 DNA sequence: TGCGCCAGCAGCCAAGATCGAGGGGGGGCTGGTGAAAAACTGTTTTTT.

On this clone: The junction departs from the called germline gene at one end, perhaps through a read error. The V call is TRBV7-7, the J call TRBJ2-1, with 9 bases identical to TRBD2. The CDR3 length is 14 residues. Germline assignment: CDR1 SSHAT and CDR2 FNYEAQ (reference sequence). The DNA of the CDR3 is TGTGCTAGCAGCCCTCAAGCGGGGGGCAATGAGCAGTTCTTC. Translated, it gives CASSPQAGGNEQFF. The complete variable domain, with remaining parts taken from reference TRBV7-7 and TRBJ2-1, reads GAGVSQSPRYKVTKRGQDVTLRCDPISSHATLYWYQQALGQGPEFLTYFNYEAQPDKSGLPSDRFSAERPEGSISTLTIQRTEQRDSAMYRCASSPQAGGNEQFFGPGTRLTVL.